The 30 T cell receptor beta chains listed next were all sequenced from one sample in a study of control samples from healthy donors and cancer patients. Here immunoSEQ multiplex PCR was the method, and the copy in TCRdb shows in-frame clones only, minus some. The repertoire has tens of thousands of clones, 84% of them found once; the top ten carry about 3.1%. Sequencing was carried out using PBMCs. All receptors come from a woman aged 45-65 years with lung cancer.

V is TRBV27 and J is TRBJ1-5; no clear D gene. Germline lookup yields CDR1 MNHEY and CDR2 SMNVEV (reference sequence). The germline V and J ends were trimmed by 6 bases and 0 bases, with 9 bases remaining between them. This CDR3 spans 14 amino acids. The CDR3 region is CASRGRISNQPQHF. The CDR3 nucleotides are TGTGCCAGCAGAGGACGGATTAGCAATCAGCCCCAGCATTTT.

The genes are TRBV9 and TRBJ1-3, with D unresolved. Germline assignment: CDR1 SGDLS and CDR2 YYNGEE. V was cut by 1 base and J by 2 bases, with 4 bases left in between. The CDR3 runs to 13 residues. As DNA, the CDR3 is TGTGCCAGCAGCGTACGAACTGGAAACACCATATATTTT. This gives the protein CASSVRTGNTIYF.

The chain has TRBV15 and TRBJ1-3; D not certain. V lost 1 base and J 0 bases, leaving 7 bases between the germline ends. Germline assignment: CDR1 LNHNV and CDR2 YYDKDF (reference sequence). This CDR3 spans 15 amino acids. CDR3 amino acids: CATSRVSLSGNTIYF. In DNA form, the CDR3 reads TGTGCCACCAGCAGAGTGAGCCTCTCTGGAAACACCATATATTTT.

The V gene is TRBV11-1, the J gene TRBJ1-1, with D unresolved. Between the trimmed V and J ends, which lost 5 bases and 1 base, there was a span of 17 bases. Germline lookup yields CDR1 SGHAT and CDR2 FQDESV (reference sequence). The CDR3 contains 16 residues. The CDR3 region is CASSHIGVTRNTEAFF. The CDR3 DNA reads as TGTGCCAGCAGCCATATCGGTGTCACGAGGAACACTGAAGCTTTCTTT. Drawing the rest from reference TRBV11-1 and TRBJ1-1, the complete variable domain is EAEVAQSPRYKITEKSQAVAFWCDPISGHATLYWYRQILGQGPELLVQFQDESVVDDSQLPKDRFSAERLKGVDSTLKIQPAELGDSAMYLCASSHIGVTRNTEAFFGQGTRLTVV.

The chain carries TRBV27 and TRBJ2-3; D possibly uses TRBD1 or TRBD2 (6 bases each). The germline V gene encodes CDR1 MNHEY and CDR2 SMNVEV (reference sequence). Trimming removed 3 bases at V and 5 bases at J, with 12 bases between. This CDR3 is built from 14 residues. The DNA for the CDR3 is TGTGCCAGCAGTTTGGGGGGCTGGAGAGATACGCAGTATTTT. This translates into CASSLGGWRDTQYF.

The count of this clone is one. The junction shows a germline mismatch at one end, possibly a read error. The CDR3 region has the DNA TGTGCCAGCAGCCTAGCCGGGACTAGCGAAGAGACCCAGTACTTC. This encodes CASSLAGTSEETQYF. This chain links TRBV7-7 with TRBJ2-5; TRBD2 aligns across 10 bases. The CDR3 covers 15 residues. Per germline, CDR1 SSHAT and CDR2 FNYEAQ (reference sequence).

The gene calls are TRBV4-1 and TRBJ1-4; perhaps TRBD1 as D (5 bases). In germline, CDR1 is MGHRA, CDR2 YSYEKL. The germline V and J ends were trimmed by 10 bases and 4 bases, with 13 bases remaining between them. The CDR3 totals 13 residues. This CDR3 reads CATSADSNEKLFF. The CDR3 DNA follows: TGCGCCACCTCAGCTGACAGTAATGAAAAACTGTTTTTT.

The rearrangement joins TRBV7-2 to TRBJ2-5; 13 bases map to TRBD2. The CDR3 contains 16 residues. The V segment lost 5 bases and the J segment 5 bases; nucleotides outside the gene matches: 8. Germline CDR1 is SGHTA and CDR2 is FQGNSA. The CDR3 sequence: CASSRQGLAGSETQYF. The CDR3 DNA sequence: TGTGCCAGCAGCCGCCAGGGACTAGCGGGGAGCGAGACCCAGTACTTC.

This chain connects TRBV12-5 to TRBJ1-1; D remains unclear. The CDR3 covers 16 residues. Germline V gene lookup returns CDR1 LGHNT and CDR2 FRNRAP. Trimming cost V 7 bases and J 1 base, with 19 bases left between them. The CDR3 sequence: CASAPTLRQTNTEAFF. CDR3 bases: TGTGCTAGTGCCCCGACGTTGAGGCAAACGAACACTGAAGCTTTCTTT. The full variable domain, rest sourced from reference TRBV12-5 and TRBJ1-1, is DARVTQTPRHKVTEMGQEVTMRCQPILGHNTVFWYRQTMMQGLELLAYFRNRAPLDDSGMPKDRFSAEMPDATLATLKIQPSEPRDSAVYFCASAPTLRQTNTEAFFGQGTRLTVV.

This chain links TRBV7-3 with TRBJ2-3; possibly TRBD1 for D (6 bases). Trimming left V 4 bases short and J 0 bases short, with 17 bases between. Germline V gene sequence: CDR1 SGHTA, CDR2 FQGTGA. The CDR3 has 17 amino acids. CDR3 region: CASSSLGGQYSTDTQYF. CDR3 nucleotides: TGTGCCAGCAGCTCCCTTGGGGGCCAATATAGCACAGATACGCAGTATTTT.

This clone was detected only once. V is TRBV14 and J is TRBJ2-4; D remains unclear. V gave up 0 bases and J gave up 1 base, with 10 bases separating them. Germline values: CDR1 SGHDN, CDR2 FVKESK. There are 16 residues in the CDR3. The CDR3 sequence: CASSQDSRAAKNIQYF. CDR3 sequence (DNA): TGTGCCAGCAGCCAAGACTCCCGGGCCGCCAAAAACATTCAGTACTTC.

The chain joins TRBV5-8 to TRBJ1-1; D gene unclear. CDR1 and CDR2 from the germline V gene are SGHTS and YDEGEE. CDR3 length equals 16 residues. Between the trimmed V and J ends, which lost 4 bases and 4 bases, there was a span of 20 bases. The CDR3 region is CASSAGRAALGTEAFF. The CDR3 DNA reads as TGTGCCAGCAGCGCGGGAAGAGCGGCCTTGGGCACTGAAGCTTTCTTT.

The chain recombines TRBV27 with TRBJ1-4, with TRBD1 identical over 7 bases. The germline gives CDR1 MNHEY, CDR2 SMNVEV (reference sequence). The CDR3 loop spans 16 amino acids. The V gene end was trimmed by 1 base and the J gene end by 4 bases; junction bases not matched to a gene: 6. In nucleotides, the CDR3 is TGTGCCAGCAGTTTATGGGGGGCAGGGGGTAATGAAAAACTGTTTTTT. It is translated as CASSLWGAGGNEKLFF.

The chain uses TRBV6-4 and TRBJ1-6, with 8 bases matching TRBD1. The V and J ends lost 5 bases and 10 bases, in that order; junction bases with no gene match: 7. CDR1 is MRHNA, CDR2 SNTAGT, per germline. The CDR3 totals 14 residues. The CDR3 nucleotides read TGTGCCAGCAGTTTCGGACAGGGAGGATCACCCCTCCACTTT. This gives the protein CASSFGQGGSPLHF.

About this clone itself: One junction end disagrees with the germline gene, perhaps due to a read error. This chain uses TRBV12-3 or TRBV12-4 with TRBJ1-2; 11 bases line up with TRBD1. The CDR3 is 11 residues long. The CDR3 DNA follows: TGTGCCAGCAGTTGGGACAGGGGGACCTCCTTC. Its translation is CASSWDRGTSF.

The chain joins TRBV9 to TRBJ1-4; unclear D gene. Deletions cut 0 bases from V and 7 bases from J, with 7 bases between. This CDR3 has 13 amino acids. Germline V gene lookup returns CDR1 SGDLS and CDR2 YYNGEE. The CDR3 bases are TGTGCCAGCAGCGTAGGCGTGGGTGAAAAACTGTTTTTT. Encoded protein: CASSVGVGEKLFF.

The rearrangement uses TRBV14 and TRBJ2-5; D is unresolved. V was shortened by 3 bases and J by 3 bases, with 5 bases between the two germline ends. Germline values: CDR1 SGHDN, CDR2 FVKESK. CDR3 length: 12 amino acids. CDR3 region: CASSHYKETQYF. CDR3 bases: TGTGCCAGCAGCCATTATAAAGAGACCCAGTACTTC.

The genes are TRBV5-4 and TRBJ2-7; 8 bases match TRBD2. Germline lookup yields CDR1 SGHNT and CDR2 YYREEE (reference sequence). V gave up 0 bases and J gave up 4 bases; unmatched junction bases: 9. This CDR3 comprises 16 residues. The CDR3 protein is CASSLDGAGGIYEQYF. CDR3 nucleotide sequence: TGTGCCAGCAGCTTGGACGGGGCGGGGGGTATATACGAGCAGTACTTC. Looking up the rest from reference TRBV5-4 and TRBJ2-7 gives the full variable domain: ETGVTQSPTHLIKTRGQQVTLRCSSQSGHNTVSWYQQALGQGPQFIFQYYREEENGRGNFPPRFSGLQFPNYSSELNVNALELDDSALYLCASSLDGAGGIYEQYFGPGTRLTVT.

This chain links TRBV30 with TRBJ1-5, with a possible D match to TRBD1 (6 bases). The CDR3 sequence is 17 residues long. The germline V gene has CDR1 GTSNPN and CDR2 SVGIG (reference sequence). Trimming removed 1 base at V and 0 bases at J, with 16 bases between. The CDR3 sequence is CAWSGLQGFYSNQPQHF. The DNA for the CDR3 is TGTGCCTGGAGTGGTTTACAGGGCTTTTATAGCAATCAGCCCCAGCATTTT.

Only a few counts were recorded for this clone. The rearrangement joins TRBV5-1 to TRBJ1-2; D is perhaps TRBD1 (5 bases). The CDR3 is 16 residues long. Germline CDR1 is SGHRS and CDR2 is YFSETQ. V lost 0 bases, J lost 5 bases, and 17 bases lay in between. CDR3 loop: CASSLGGDPWSYGYTF. CDR3 in DNA: TGCGCCAGCAGCTTGGGGGGGGACCCGTGGTCTTATGGCTACACCTTC.

This chain joins TRBV2 and TRBJ1-5, with 7 nucleotides matching TRBD1. In germline, CDR1 is SNHLY, CDR2 FYNNEI. The CDR3 contains 16 residues. V was clipped by 3 bases and J by 1 base; unmatched bases: 6. This chain's CDR3 is CASSDSETGSNQPQHF. As DNA, the CDR3 is TGTGCCAGCAGTGACAGTGAGACAGGGAGCAATCAGCCCCAGCATTTT.

The chain is built from TRBV12-5 and TRBJ1-1, with D maybe TRBD1 (6 bases). Trimming removed 2 bases at V and 2 bases at J, with 18 bases between. Germline values: CDR1 LGHNT, CDR2 FRNRAP. There are 17 residues in the CDR3. The CDR3 reads CASGLLLERGVNTEAFF. In DNA form, the CDR3 reads TGTGCTAGTGGTTTGTTACTGGAAAGGGGGGTAAACACTGAAGCTTTCTTT. The variable domain in full, with the rest retrieved from reference TRBV12-5 and TRBJ1-1, is DARVTQTPRHKVTEMGQEVTMRCQPILGHNTVFWYRQTMMQGLELLAYFRNRAPLDDSGMPKDRFSAEMPDATLATLKIQPSEPRDSAVYFCASGLLLERGVNTEAFFGQGTRLTVV.

In this sample, this clone is medium-sized. The J gene is TRBJ1-4, the V gene TRBV5-4, with D unresolved. V was pared by 0 bases and J by 0 bases, with 3 bases between. Germline V gene sequence: CDR1 SGHNT, CDR2 YYREEE (reference sequence). This CDR3 has 14 residues. The CDR3 DNA reads TGTGCCAGCAGCTTGGACGCAACTAATGAAAAACTGTTTTTT. Its translation is CASSLDATNEKLFF.

The chain uses TRBV7-9 and TRBJ1-2; a possible D gene is TRBD1 (5 bases). Germline assignment: CDR1 SEHNR and CDR2 FQNEAQ (reference sequence). The V and J ends lost 7 bases and 0 bases respectively, with 9 bases between them. CDR3 size: 13 residues. Here the CDR3 DNA reads TGTGCCAGCATGAGGGGTACTAACTATGGCTACACCTTC. Protein product: CASMRGTNYGYTF.

CDR3 in DNA: TGTGCCAGCAGCCCGACCAGATCCGGGCCTTATGCAACTAATGAAAAACTGTTTTTT. This sequence encodes CASSPTRSGPYATNEKLFF. The J gene is TRBJ1-4, the V gene TRBV11-2; D not resolved. V was trimmed by 5 bases and J by 0 bases, leaving 22 bases between them. The CDR3 spans 19 residues. Per the germline V gene, CDR1 is SGHAT and CDR2 is FQNNGV.

V gene TRBV18 combines with J gene TRBJ2-7, with TRBD1 identical over 8 bases. Germline CDR1 and CDR2: KGHSH and LQKENI. CDR3 size: 14 residues. V lost 6 bases to trimming and J lost 5 bases; unmatched junction nucleotides: 9. CDR3 sequence (DNA): TGTGCCAGCTCCCCCACAGGGGGTATCGACGAGCAGTACTTC. Translation: CASSPTGGIDEQYF.

The rearrangement links TRBV5-1 to TRBJ1-2; tentative D call: TRBD1 (6 bases). V lost 3 bases to trimming and J lost 5 bases, with 17 bases between them. This CDR3 comprises 15 residues. Germline CDR1 and CDR2: SGHRS and YFSETQ. CDR3: CASSSPTGTPYGYTF. CDR3 sequence (DNA): TGCGCCAGCAGCTCTCCTACCGGGACACCGTATGGCTACACCTTC.

The CDR3 DNA sequence: TGCGCCAGCAGCTTGGGACAGCAAACGAACACCGGGGAGCTGTTTTTT. It translates to CASSLGQQTNTGELFF. The V and J genes are TRBV5-1 and TRBJ2-2, with D possibly matching TRBD1 (5 bases). Deletions cut 0 bases from V and 0 bases from J, with 9 bases between. The CDR3 length is 16 residues. CDR1 and CDR2 (germline): SGHRS, YFSETQ.

The chain couples TRBV19 to TRBJ1-1; TRBD1 aligns across 9 bases. This CDR3 is built from 17 residues. Unmatched junction bases numbered 11, after V lost 5 bases and J lost 1 base. CDR1 is LNHDA, CDR2 SQIVND, per germline (reference sequence). The CDR3 sequence is CASSQLTGGVWNTEAFF. As DNA, the CDR3 is TGTGCCAGTAGTCAACTTACAGGGGGCGTATGGAACACTGAAGCTTTCTTT. Drawing the rest from reference TRBV19 and TRBJ1-1, the complete variable domain is DGGITQSPKYLFRKEGQNVTLSCEQNLNHDAMYWYRQDPGQGLRLIYYSQIVNDFQKGDIAEGYSVSREKKESFPLTVTSAQKNPTAFYLCASSQLTGGVWNTEAFFGQGTRLTVV.

This clone was seen just once. The rearrangement uses TRBV4-1 and TRBJ1-2, with D unresolved. V was pared by 3 bases and J by 2 bases, with 13 bases between. CDR1 is MGHRA and CDR2 is YSYEKL in the germline V gene. The CDR3 contains 15 residues. The CDR3 nucleotides are TGCGCCAGCAGCCAGGGTGAGACGGTAAACTATGGCTACACCTTC. It codes for CASSQGETVNYGYTF.